Listed below are T cell receptor beta chains from one sample, sequenced in a study of Ad26.COV2.S vaccination and SARS-CoV-2 variants. Some clones are missing from TCRdb's copy, which holds only in-frame ones; the method was immunoSEQ multiplex PCR. The repertoire holds 350,000 to 500,000 clones, with roughly 90% as singletons. The sample was peripheral blood, taken in a trial of Ad26.COV2.S vaccine versus placebo. Receptor source: a person between 18 and 65 years old who received the Ad26.COV2.S COVID-19 vaccine or a placebo. The CDR3 runs from the conserved cysteine through the conserved F or W. Each record gives: V gene, D gene, J gene, clone size, CDR3 DNA, CDR3 protein. The D gene is left open where the match is weak. Only some rows state a clone size, as once, few, many or a class for expanded clones.

>TRBV7-2|TRBD2|TRBJ2-1|-
TGTGCCAGCAGCTTACGGCTAGCGGGGGGCAATGAGCAGTTCTTC
CASSLRLAGGNEQFF
>TRBV11-1|TRBD2|TRBJ2-2|once
TGTGCCAGCAGCTTAGGGACTAGCGGGGGAAACGGGGAGCTGTTTTTT
CASSLGTSGGNGELFF
>TRBV5-1|-|TRBJ2-7|-
TGCGCCAGCAGCATAAACAGGGAAACCTACGAGCAGTACTTC
CASSINRETYEQYF
>TRBV7-9|-|TRBJ2-2|-
TGTGCCAGCAGCTCAATGGACATCCCGAACACCGGGGAGCTGTTTTTT
CASSSMDIPNTGELFF
>TRBV27|-|TRBJ2-7|-
TGTGCCAGCAGTTTCGGAACCCAGGGTTACGAGCAGTACTTC
CASSFGTQGYEQYF
>TRBV19|-|TRBJ2-1|-
TGTGCCAGTAGTATAGCTTACGGGGGACGCTTACCTCACGGGGAGCAGTTCTTC
CASSIAYGGRLPHGEQFF
>TRBV19|-|TRBJ1-2|-
TGTGCCAGTAGTACCCGTACCAGGGGATCACTCTATGGCTACACCTTC
CASSTRTRGSLYGYTF
>TRBV9|-|TRBJ2-1|-
TGTGCCAGCAGCACAGTGGGGGTTATGTTCAATGAGCAGTTCTTC
CASSTVGVMFNEQFF
>TRBV19|-|TRBJ1-2|-
TGTGCCAGTAGTATCGGGGCATTGACAGGACTAGCTAACTATGGCTACACCTTC
CASSIGALTGLANYGYTF
>TRBV2|TRBD2|TRBJ2-3|-
TGTGCCAGCAGTCCACTAGCGGGGGAACAGTATTTT
CASSPLAGEQYF
>TRBV6-1|-|TRBJ2-2|-
TGTGCCAGCAGTGAAGCCCGATTCACCGGGGAGCTGTTTTTT
CASSEARFTGELFF